This T cell receptor (beta chain) was obtained from a study of CD8 T cells in Susac syndrome. Background on the study: Fewer than 10 of the sequenced Susac syndrome patients were in remission, and five or six had active disease. Findings of the study overall: Within Susac syndrome CD4+ T cell repertoires, clonal expansion was not evident.

Reverse transcription of roughly 0.5 to 1 ug RNA was carried out with random hexamers. Amplification of TCR beta CDR3 was carried out by immunoSEQ multiplex PCR, which covered 54 Vbeta and 13 Jbeta segments. Using its own MiXCR run on the immunoSEQ multiplex PCR reads, TCRdb lists one record per CDR3 protein. The profile shows about 150,000 distinct CDR3 sequences, around 95% of them singletons. The CDR3 spans 12 residues. Trimming cost V 4 bases and J 5 bases, with 8 bases left between them. CDR1 is SGHDN, CDR2 FVKESK, per germline. This clonotype was seen once. The antigen is undetermined. Source material: CD4+ T cells from PBMCs. The chain employs TRBV14 and TRBJ1-2; no definite D call. This clonotype was obtained from a human donor with Susac syndrome. CDR3 DNA: TGTGCCAGCAGCCCCCACCGGTATGGCTACACCTTC. Translating gives CASSPHRYGYTF.